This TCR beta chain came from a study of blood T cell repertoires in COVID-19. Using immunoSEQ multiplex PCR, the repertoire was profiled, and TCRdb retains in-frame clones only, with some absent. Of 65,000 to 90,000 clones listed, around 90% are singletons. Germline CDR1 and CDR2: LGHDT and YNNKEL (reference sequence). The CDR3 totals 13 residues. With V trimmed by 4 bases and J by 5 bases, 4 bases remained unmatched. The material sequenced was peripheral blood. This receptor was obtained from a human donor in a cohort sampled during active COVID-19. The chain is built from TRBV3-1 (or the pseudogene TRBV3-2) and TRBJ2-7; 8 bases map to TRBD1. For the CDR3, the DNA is TGTGCCAGCAGCCTCCCGACAGGGGACGAGCAGTACTTC. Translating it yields CASSLPTGDEQYF.